The next 21 T cell receptor beta chains were all read from a single sample in a study of blood T cell repertoires in COVID-19. TCRdb's table, derived via immunoSEQ multiplex PCR, lists solely in-frame clones and lacks some. Of some 97,000 clones detected, 90% appear once; the ten largest clones hold about 5%. The sequenced material came from peripheral blood. These receptors all come from a man aged 50 to 60 with acute or convalescent COVID-19.

In DNA, the CDR3 is TGTGCCATCAGTGATTCCAACCCGGGACAGGGTAACTATGGCTACACCTTC. Its translation: CAISDSNPGQGNYGYTF. V gene TRBV10-3 combines with J gene TRBJ1-2; TRBD1 aligns across 9 bases. Losses at the gene ends were 3 bases for V and 1 base for J; bases not matched to a gene: 9. In germline, CDR1 is ENHRY, CDR2 SYGVKD. This CDR3 comprises 17 residues.

The rearrangement uses TRBV18 and TRBJ1-1; no reliable D call. The length of the CDR3 is 17 residues. Trimming took 3 bases from V and 0 from J, leaving 17 bases between them. CDR1 and CDR2 from the germline V gene are KGHSH and LQKENI. The CDR3 DNA is TGTGCCAGCTCACCTTCCCAGGCGCCCCTCATGAACACTGAAGCTTTCTTT. Its translation: CASSPSQAPLMNTEAFF.

This clone was recorded only once. The gene calls are TRBV7-8 and TRBJ2-5; D not resolved. The CDR3 length is 15 residues. The germline V gene encodes CDR1 SGHVS and CDR2 FQNEAQ. V gave up 5 bases and J gave up 2 bases, with 15 bases separating them. The CDR3 sequence: CASSHYKPIQETQYF. The DNA of the CDR3 is TGTGCCAGCAGCCACTACAAACCAATTCAAGAGACCCAGTACTTC.

The chain joins TRBV24-1 to TRBJ2-2; a weak D match, TRBD2 (5 bases). The CDR3 contains 15 residues. With 7 bases removed from V and 2 bases from J, the gap between germline ends came to 13 bases. Germline V gene sequence: CDR1 KGHDR, CDR2 SFDVKD. The CDR3 nucleotides are TGTGCCACCAGCGATGGACGGGGTAACACCGGGGAGCTGTTTTTT. Its translation is CATSDGRGNTGELFF.

This chain connects TRBV4-2 to TRBJ2-1; 8 bases fit TRBD2. Germline CDR1 LGHNA, CDR2 YNFKEQ. CDR3 size: 16 residues. J lost 9 bases, V lost 5 bases, and 15 bases had no gene match. This CDR3 reads CASSEPGLGPPREQFF. Here the CDR3 DNA reads TGTGCCAGCAGCGAACCGGGACTAGGGCCCCCCCGTGAGCAGTTCTTC.

This chain joins TRBV28 and TRBJ2-3; 7 nucleotides agree with TRBD2. This CDR3 is built from 18 residues. J gave up 1 base and V 1 base, and 11 bases lay outside the gene matches. Germline CDR1 reads MDHEN; CDR2 reads SYDVKM. CDR3 nucleotides: TGTGCCAGCAGTTTATCCCCTACTAGCGCTTGGGGCACAGATACGCAGTATTTT. It encodes CASSLSPTSAWGTDTQYF.

In its sample, this clone was seen a few times. CDR3 nucleotide sequence: TGTGCCAGCAGTAGGACAGGGTCCTCCAATCAGCCCCAGCATTTT. Translated: CASSRTGSSNQPQHF. This sequence joins TRBV27 and TRBJ1-5; TRBD1 aligns across 8 bases. There are 15 residues in the CDR3. The V and J ends lost 5 bases and 3 bases, in that order; junction bases with no gene match: 6. CDR1 MNHEY and CDR2 SMNVEV come from the germline V gene (reference sequence).

This chain links TRBV3-1 (or the pseudogene TRBV3-2) with TRBJ1-4; possible D gene TRBD1, 5 bases. The V end lost 1 base, the J end lost 8 bases, and 14 bases lay between the germline ends. Germline V gene sequence: CDR1 LGHDT, CDR2 YNNKEL (reference sequence). The CDR3 sequence is 15 residues long. CDR3 sequence: CASSQALQGWEKLFF. The CDR3 bases are TGTGCCAGCAGCCAAGCGTTGCAGGGATGGGAAAAACTGTTTTTT.

The chain employs TRBV19 and TRBJ2-6, with D perhaps TRBD2 (6 bases). Trimming left V 2 bases short and J 1 base short, with 9 bases between. The CDR3 is made up of 16 amino acids. Germline values: CDR1 LNHDA, CDR2 SQIVND (reference sequence). CDR3 sequence: CASSILGGSGANVLTF. The CDR3 DNA reads TGTGCCAGTAGTATATTAGGAGGGTCTGGGGCCAACGTCCTGACTTTC.

The chain recombines TRBV19 with TRBJ1-1; D ambiguous. The V end was cut by 4 bases, the J end by 4 bases, with 10 bases between. CDR3 length: 13 residues. Germline CDR1 is LNHDA and CDR2 is SQIVND (reference sequence). The CDR3 sequence: CASSTQAGTEAFF. DNA of the CDR3: TGTGCCAGTAGTACCCAGGCAGGCACTGAAGCTTTCTTT.

The DNA of the CDR3 is TGTGCCAGCTCACCCCGGCCGGGACTAGCGGGACGCAATGAGCAGTTCTTC. This encodes CASSPRPGLAGRNEQFF. This rearrangement joins TRBV18 to TRBJ2-1; the match to TRBD2 covers 13 bases. Germline assignment: CDR1 KGHSH and CDR2 LQKENI. The CDR3 runs 17 residues. V shed 3 bases and J 6 bases; nucleotides not matched to a gene: 8.

The chain carries TRBV6-5 and TRBJ2-3; TRBD1 aligns across 7 bases. V gave up 4 bases and J gave up 4 bases; unmatched junction bases: 8. CDR3 size: 15 residues. Germline V gene data show CDR1 as MNHEY and CDR2 as SVGAGI. The CDR3 region is CASSLPGGGADTQYF. CDR3 DNA: TGTGCCAGCAGTTTACCAGGGGGTGGGGCAGATACGCAGTATTTT.

The chain couples TRBV10-3 to TRBJ2-1; tentatively, D is TRBD2 (6 bases). Germline assignment: CDR1 ENHRY and CDR2 SYGVKD. V was trimmed by 7 bases and J by 7 bases, leaving 14 bases between them. The CDR3 is 13 amino acids. The CDR3 is CAITGLSRNEQFF. CDR3 in DNA: TGTGCCATCACGGGACTCTCCAGGAATGAGCAGTTCTTC.

V is TRBV4-1 and J is TRBJ1-2; possibly TRBD1 for D (6 bases). Germline assignment: CDR1 MGHRA and CDR2 YSYEKL. CDR3 length: 16 amino acids. Trimming pared 0 bases from V and 4 bases from J, leaving 15 bases between. CDR3 nucleotide sequence: TGCGCCAGCAGCCAAGATAAACAGGGCTTTCCCTATGGCTACACCTTC. This sequence encodes CASSQDKQGFPYGYTF.

This clone came up once. The chain has TRBV11-3 and TRBJ2-3; 8 nucleotides match TRBD1. The V segment lost 1 base and the J segment 2 bases; nucleotides outside the gene matches: 11. The CDR3 loop spans 18 amino acids. The germline V gene has CDR1 SGHNT and CDR2 YENEEA. The CDR3 nucleotides are TGTGCCAGCAGCTTAGCACCGGGCAGGGGGCGGTCCACAGATACGCAGTATTTT. Translating it yields CASSLAPGRGRSTDTQYF.

The chain employs TRBV6-5 and TRBJ2-2; maybe TRBD2 (6 bases). This CDR3 spans 15 amino acids. Trimming pared 7 bases from V and 4 bases from J, leaving 16 bases between. Germline values: CDR1 MNHEY, CDR2 SVGAGI. The CDR3 reads CASIGGGLPTGELFF. DNA of the CDR3: TGTGCCAGCATTGGGGGTGGACTACCCACCGGGGAGCTGTTTTTT.

In this sample, this clone turned up a few times. The CDR3 DNA reads as TGTGCCAGCAGCGTAGGCCCGGGACTAAACACAGATACGCAGTATTTT. It codes for CASSVGPGLNTDTQYF. The genes are TRBV9 and TRBJ2-3; TRBD2 agrees at 7 bases. From germline, CDR1 is SGDLS and CDR2 YYNGEE. CDR3 length equals 16 residues. Trimming took 0 bases from V and 2 from J; bases not matched to a gene: 6.

In DNA form, the CDR3 reads TGTGCCAGCAGCTGGACAGGTAGGGGTACTGAAGCTTTCTTT. Amino acid sequence: CASSWTGRGTEAFF. The V and J genes are TRBV6-2 or TRBV6-3 and TRBJ1-1; 7 bases agree with TRBD1. CDR1 and CDR2 (germline): MNHEY, SVGEGT. The ends lost 6 bases at V and 5 bases at J; junction bases unmatched: 9. The CDR3 length is 14 residues.

V is TRBV7-8 and J is TRBJ1-2; no clear D gene. CDR1 is SGHVS, CDR2 FQNEAQ, per germline. Trimming took 5 bases from V and 7 from J, leaving 11 bases between them. The CDR3 consists of 12 residues. DNA for the CDR3: TGTGCCAGCAGCCCCCTCCAAGCTGGCTACACCTTC. Amino acid sequence: CASSPLQAGYTF.

The rearrangement links TRBV5-4 to TRBJ2-3; TRBD2 matches at 11 bases. The length of the CDR3 is 16 residues. Germline-derived CDR1 and CDR2 are SGHNT and YYREEE (reference sequence). J gave up 3 bases and V 4 bases, and 7 bases lay outside the gene matches. CDR3 coding DNA: TGTGCCAGCAGCCCAGAAAGACTAGCGGGGACAGATACGCAGTATTTT. This encodes CASSPERLAGTDTQYF.

This chain links TRBV27 with TRBJ1-2, with TRBD1 matching over 8 bases. The CDR3 is made up of 16 amino acids. CDR1 is MNHEY, CDR2 SMNVEV, per germline (reference sequence). After removal of 4 bases from V and 5 bases from J, the junction contained 12 bases not matched to a gene. CDR3 amino acids: CASSSFEGQDLYGYTF. The CDR3 DNA follows: TGTGCCAGCAGTTCCTTCGAGGGACAGGACCTATATGGCTACACCTTC.